This T cell receptor beta chain was identified during a study of T cells after yellow fever vaccination. Study conclusions and caveats: Some clonotypes, a small share, were shared between CD4 and CD8 compartments. Subsequent to the booster, the majority of primary-vaccination clones reappeared (approximately 95% CD4, around 85% CD8).

CDR3 length: 14 amino acids. V lost 3 bases, J lost 5 bases, and 10 bases lay in between. UMIs and a universal primer site were added when TCR cDNA was made by 5'RACE template switching. TCRdb recomputed calls from the 5' RACE reads with MiXCR, one row per CDR3 protein. The sample lists about 550,000 distinct CDR3 sequences, around 21% occurring once. A note on this clonotype: Antigen: not known.

The sample consisted of PBMCs, taken 15 days after the yellow fever booster vaccination. This TCR derives from a man aged 25 to 40 who received the YFV17D yellow fever vaccine. J is TRBJ2-2 and V is TRBV12-3 or TRBV12-4; D gene unclear. CDR3 sequence: CASSFGQLTGELFF. DNA of the CDR3: TGTGCCAGCAGTTTTGGGCAGCTTACCGGGGAGCTGTTTTTT.